The next 10 T cell receptor beta chains were all read from a single sample in a study of CD8 T cells in ankylosing spondylitis. TCRdb fed the 5' RACE reads into MiXCR, producing one record per CDR3 protein. The sample holds 200,000 to 250,000 distinct CDR3 sequences, more than 25% seen once. Sequencing was done on a sample of blood, either unsorted or a sorted T cell fraction (not recorded which). These receptor sequences come from a male donor with ankylosing spondylitis or in good health (not recorded which).

This sequence joins TRBV12-3 or TRBV12-4 and TRBJ1-2; D unclear. The CDR3 runs to 13 residues. Trimming took off 7 bases at V and 4 bases at J, with 13 bases between the two ends. CDR3 coding DNA: TGTGCCAGCACGCTATCCCTGGGCTATGGCTACACCTTC. It yields the protein CASTLSLGYGYTF.

This clonotype came up many times. The chain recombines TRBV6-1 with TRBJ2-7; D ambiguous. The V gene's germline CDR1 is MNHNS and CDR2 SASEGT. This CDR3 is 12 amino acids long. V was trimmed by 1 base and J by 4 bases, leaving 5 bases between them. CDR3: CASSEESYEQYF. In nucleotides, the CDR3 is TGTGCCAGCAGTGAAGAGTCGTACGAGCAGTACTTC.

This chain connects TRBV29-1 to TRBJ2-3; the D gene is possibly TRBD2 (6 bases). This CDR3 is built from 15 residues. Trimming shortened V by 4 bases and J by 0 bases, and 14 bases separated the two germline ends. CDR1 and CDR2 from the germline V gene are SQVTM and ANQGSEA. DNA for the CDR3: TGCAGCGTTGCCGCTCTTAGCGGAAGCACAGATACGCAGTATTTT. It encodes CSVAALSGSTDTQYF.

The chain employs TRBV6-2 or TRBV6-3 and TRBJ1-3; D is uncertain. The CDR3 is made up of 21 amino acids. Deletions cut 4 bases from V and 0 bases from J, with 28 bases between. Germline V gene sequence: CDR1 MNHEY, CDR2 SVGEGT. DNA of the CDR3: TGTGCCAGCAGTTTCGAGTACGGGTATGCTACATCGCTCAACTCTGGAAACACCATATATTTT. Translation gives CASSFEYGYATSLNSGNTIYF.

This chain connects TRBV7-8 to TRBJ2-7, with D maybe TRBD2 (6 bases). Germline lookup yields CDR1 SGHVS and CDR2 FQNEAQ. The CDR3 contains 15 residues. Deletions cut 7 bases from V and 5 bases from J, with 21 bases between. This CDR3 is CASTPREAGPNEQYF. The CDR3 DNA follows: TGTGCCAGCACCCCGAGGGAGGCAGGGCCAAACGAGCAGTACTTC.

This clonotype was seen a handful of times. The J gene is TRBJ2-7, the V gene TRBV12-3 or TRBV12-4, with 9 bases matching TRBD1. The CDR3 extends over 14 amino acids. V lost 5 bases to trimming and J lost 3 bases; unmatched junction nucleotides: 5. The CDR3 spells CASSAGQGIYEQYF. CDR3 bases: TGTGCCAGCAGTGCGGGACAGGGCATCTACGAGCAGTACTTC.

The chain links TRBV13 to TRBJ2-7, with 9 bases fitting TRBD1. The CDR3 is 14 amino acids. Germline loops: CDR1 PRHDT, CDR2 FYEKMQ (reference sequence). V shed 1 base, J shed 6 bases, and the junction held 4 bases outside the gene matches. The CDR3 protein is CASSLEGQGPEQYF. The CDR3 DNA sequence: TGTGCCAGCAGCTTAGAGGGACAGGGTCCCGAGCAGTACTTC.

This clonotype was counted only a few times. The chain carries TRBV6-5 and TRBJ2-4; D is possibly TRBD1 or TRBD2 (5 bases each). Germline V gives CDR1 MNHEY, CDR2 SVGAGI. The CDR3 consists of 17 residues. V lost 0 bases and J 0 bases, leaving 12 bases between the germline ends. CDR3 protein: CASSYSGTSLAKNIQYF. The DNA for the CDR3 is TGTGCCAGCAGTTACTCGGGGACCTCCTTAGCCAAAAACATTCAGTACTTC.

This sequence joins TRBV5-1 and TRBJ1-1; D is ambiguous. V shed 0 bases and J shed 2 bases, with 8 bases lying between them. There are 14 residues in the CDR3. Germline CDR1 SGHRS, CDR2 YFSETQ. The CDR3 loop is CASSLGAHNTEAFF. For the CDR3, the DNA is TGCGCCAGCAGCTTGGGGGCTCATAACACTGAAGCTTTCTTT.

The chain joins TRBV5-6 to TRBJ2-3, with 8 bases identical to TRBD2. Trimming at V came to 3 bases and at J to 2 bases, leaving 2 bases not matched to a gene. CDR3 length: 14 amino acids. The germline V gene has CDR1 SGHDT and CDR2 YYEEEE. In nucleotides, the CDR3 is TGTGCCAGCAGCTCGGGACTAGTCACAGATACGCAGTATTTT. It codes for CASSSGLVTDTQYF.